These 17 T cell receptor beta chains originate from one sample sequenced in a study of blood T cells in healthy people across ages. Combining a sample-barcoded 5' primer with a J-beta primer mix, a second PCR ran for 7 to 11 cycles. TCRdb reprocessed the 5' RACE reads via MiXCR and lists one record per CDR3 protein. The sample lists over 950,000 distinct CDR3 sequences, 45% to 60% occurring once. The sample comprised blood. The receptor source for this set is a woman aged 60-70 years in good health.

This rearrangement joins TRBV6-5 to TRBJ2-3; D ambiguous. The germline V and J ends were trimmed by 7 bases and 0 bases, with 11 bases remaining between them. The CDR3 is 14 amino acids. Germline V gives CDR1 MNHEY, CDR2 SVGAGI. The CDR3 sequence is CASTQPGSTDTQYF. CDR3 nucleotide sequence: TGTGCCAGCACCCAACCGGGCAGCACAGATACGCAGTATTTT.

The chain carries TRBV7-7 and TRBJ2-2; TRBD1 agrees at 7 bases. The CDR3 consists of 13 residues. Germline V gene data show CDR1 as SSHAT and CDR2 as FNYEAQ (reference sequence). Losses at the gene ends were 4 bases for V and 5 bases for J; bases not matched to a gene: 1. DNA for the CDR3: TGTGCCAGCAGCTCCAGGGGGACCGGGGAGCTGTTTTTT. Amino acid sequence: CASSSRGTGELFF.

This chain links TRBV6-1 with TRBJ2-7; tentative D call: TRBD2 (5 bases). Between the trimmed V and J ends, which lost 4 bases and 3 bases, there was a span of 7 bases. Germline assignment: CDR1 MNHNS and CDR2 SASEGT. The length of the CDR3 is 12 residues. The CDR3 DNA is TGTGCCAGCAGTGCTAGCTTCTACGAGCAGTACTTC. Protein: CASSASFYEQYF.

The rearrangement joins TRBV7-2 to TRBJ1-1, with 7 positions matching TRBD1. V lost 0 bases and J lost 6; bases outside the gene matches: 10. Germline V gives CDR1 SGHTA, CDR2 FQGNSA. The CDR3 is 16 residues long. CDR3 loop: CASSLALGSRGAEAFF. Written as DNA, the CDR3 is TGTGCCAGCAGCTTAGCGTTGGGCTCCAGGGGGGCTGAAGCTTTCTTT.

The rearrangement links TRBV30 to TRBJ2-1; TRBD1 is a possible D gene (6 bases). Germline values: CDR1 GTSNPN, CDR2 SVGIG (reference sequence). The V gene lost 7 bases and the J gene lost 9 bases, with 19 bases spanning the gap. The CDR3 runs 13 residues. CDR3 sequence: CAYHRQVTGEQFF. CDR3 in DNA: TGTGCCTACCACAGACAGGTGACGGGTGAGCAGTTCTTC.

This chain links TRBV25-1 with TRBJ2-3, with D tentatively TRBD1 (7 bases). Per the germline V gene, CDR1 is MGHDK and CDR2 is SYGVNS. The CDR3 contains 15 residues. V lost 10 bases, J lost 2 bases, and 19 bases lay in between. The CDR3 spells CATAKAGQTTDTQYF. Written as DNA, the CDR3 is TGTGCCACCGCGAAGGCGGGACAGACCACAGATACGCAGTATTTT. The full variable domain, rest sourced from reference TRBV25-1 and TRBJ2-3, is EADIYQTPRYLVIGTGKKITLECSQTMGHDKMYWYQQDPGMELHLIHYSYGVNSTEKGDLSSESTVSRIRTEHFPLTLESARPSHTSQYLCATAKAGQTTDTQYFGPGTRLTVL.

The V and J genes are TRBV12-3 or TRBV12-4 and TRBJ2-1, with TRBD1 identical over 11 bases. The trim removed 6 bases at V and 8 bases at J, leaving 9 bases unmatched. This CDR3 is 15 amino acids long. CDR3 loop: CASSLWDRGWYEQFF. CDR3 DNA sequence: TGTGCCAGCAGCCTATGGGACAGGGGGTGGTATGAGCAGTTCTTC.

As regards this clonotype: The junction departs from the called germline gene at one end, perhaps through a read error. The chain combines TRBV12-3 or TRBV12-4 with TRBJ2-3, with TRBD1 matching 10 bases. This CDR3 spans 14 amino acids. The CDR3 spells CASQDRGRTDAQYF. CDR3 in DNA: TGTGCTTCACAGGACAGGGGGAGAACAGATGCGCAGTATTTT.

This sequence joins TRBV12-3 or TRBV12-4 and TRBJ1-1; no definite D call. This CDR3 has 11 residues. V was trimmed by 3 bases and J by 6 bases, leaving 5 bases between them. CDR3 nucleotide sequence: TGTGCCAGCAGTTTGGCGGCTGAAGCTTTCTTT. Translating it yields CASSLAAEAFF.

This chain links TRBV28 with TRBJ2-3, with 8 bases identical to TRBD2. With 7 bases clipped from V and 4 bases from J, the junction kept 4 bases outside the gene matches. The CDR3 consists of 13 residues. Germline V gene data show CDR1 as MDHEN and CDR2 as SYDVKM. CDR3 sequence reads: CASTPGGADTQYF. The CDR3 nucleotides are TGTGCCAGCACTCCGGGGGGGGCAGATACGCAGTATTTT.

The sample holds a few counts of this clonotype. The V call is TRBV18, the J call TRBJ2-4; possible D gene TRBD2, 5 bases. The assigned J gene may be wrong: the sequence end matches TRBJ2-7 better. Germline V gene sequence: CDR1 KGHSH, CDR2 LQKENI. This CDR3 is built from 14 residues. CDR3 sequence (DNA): TGTGCCAGCTCACCAAGTCACGGGGTCTACGAGCAGTACTTC. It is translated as CASSPSHGVYEQYF.

The CDR3 DNA is TGTGCCAGCACTGGGAGTTGGACGGGAGAGACCCAGTACTTC. Protein: CASTGSWTGETQYF. This chain uses TRBV12-3 or TRBV12-4 with TRBJ2-5, with D tentatively TRBD2 (5 bases). The CDR3 extends over 14 amino acids. V lost 7 bases, J lost 4 bases, and 16 bases lay in between.

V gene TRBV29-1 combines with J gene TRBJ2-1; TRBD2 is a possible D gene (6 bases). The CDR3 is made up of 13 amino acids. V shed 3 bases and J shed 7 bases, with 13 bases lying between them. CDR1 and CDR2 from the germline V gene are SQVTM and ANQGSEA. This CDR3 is CSVERRAINEQFF. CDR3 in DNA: TGCAGCGTTGAGAGGAGGGCCATTAATGAGCAGTTCTTC.

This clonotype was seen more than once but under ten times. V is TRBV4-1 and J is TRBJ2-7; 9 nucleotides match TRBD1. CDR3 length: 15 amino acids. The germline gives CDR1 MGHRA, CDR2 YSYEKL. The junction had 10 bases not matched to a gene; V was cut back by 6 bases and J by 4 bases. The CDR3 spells CASRVGQGMGYEQYF. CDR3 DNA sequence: TGCGCCAGCAGGGTAGGACAGGGGATGGGGTACGAGCAGTACTTC.

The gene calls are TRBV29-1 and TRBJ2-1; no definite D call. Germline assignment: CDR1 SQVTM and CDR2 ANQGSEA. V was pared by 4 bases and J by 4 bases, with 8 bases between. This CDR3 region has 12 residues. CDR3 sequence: CSVVVQYNEQFF. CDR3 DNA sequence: TGCAGCGTTGTTGTTCAGTACAATGAGCAGTTCTTC.

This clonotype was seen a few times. This chain's CDR3 is CASSPRQPPYEQYF. CDR3 nucleotide sequence: TGTGCCAGCAGTCCTCGACAGCCACCCTACGAGCAGTACTTC. The chain combines TRBV25-1 with TRBJ2-7; D is perhaps TRBD1 (5 bases). This CDR3 is 14 amino acids long. Germline V CDR1 and CDR2: MGHDK, SYGVNS. Trimming took off 5 bases at V and 2 bases at J, with 13 bases between the two ends.

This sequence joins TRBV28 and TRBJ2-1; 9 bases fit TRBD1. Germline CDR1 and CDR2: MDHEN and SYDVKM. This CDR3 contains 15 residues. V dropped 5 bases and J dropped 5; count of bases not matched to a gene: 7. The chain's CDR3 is CASSGDRDRDNEQFF. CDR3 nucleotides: TGTGCCAGCAGTGGTGACCGGGACAGGGACAATGAGCAGTTCTTC.